The 30 T cell receptor beta chains listed next were all sequenced from one sample in a study of shared clonotypes between healthy human individuals. The table came from immunoSEQ multiplex PCR; TCRdb's copy has only in-frame clones and leaves some out. The sample lists under 700,000 clones, 90% to 95% occurring once. Positive CCR7 selection of CD45RO-negative cells yielded the naive CD8 cells, and terminally differentiated effector memory CD45RA+ cells were excluded. The sequencing input was naive CD8+ T cells sorted from blood. The source of these receptors is a woman aged 25 to 39 in good health.

This chain joins TRBV4-1 and TRBJ2-2, with 16 bases aligning to TRBD2. Trimming took 3 bases from V and 1 from J; bases not matched to a gene: 11. The CDR3 contains 21 residues. Germline CDR1 reads MGHRA; CDR2 reads YSYEKL. CDR3 sequence reads: CASSHPRGTSGRAGNTGELFF. CDR3 DNA: TGCGCCAGCAGCCACCCTAGGGGGACTAGCGGGAGGGCCGGGAACACCGGGGAGCTGTTTTTT.

The V gene is TRBV9, the J gene TRBJ1-5; 12 bases are a match to TRBD1. The germline V gene has CDR1 SGDLS and CDR2 YYNGEE. V gave up 7 bases and J gave up 3 bases; unmatched junction bases: 5. The CDR3 is made up of 15 amino acids. CDR3 coding DNA: TGTGCCAGCTCAGGGGGACAGGGGGCCAATCAGCCCCAGCATTTT. This sequence encodes CASSGGQGANQPQHF.

The chain carries TRBV6-6 and TRBJ2-1; D uncertain. This CDR3 has 10 residues. The V end was cut by 8 bases, the J end by 5 bases, with 4 bases between. Germline assignment: CDR1 MNHNY and CDR2 SVGAGI (reference sequence). As DNA, the CDR3 is TGTGCCAGCTCGGACAATGAGCAGTTCTTC. This codes for CASSDNEQFF.

This clone was found a few times. The chain carries TRBV5-6 and TRBJ1-2; no clear D. From germline, CDR1 is SGHDT and CDR2 YYEEEE. There are 13 residues in the CDR3. V was cut by 1 base and J by 3 bases, with 7 bases left in between. DNA for the CDR3: TGTGCCAGCAGCTTGACAGACTACTATGGCTACACCTTC. Translation: CASSLTDYYGYTF.

The V and J genes are TRBV6-5 and TRBJ1-5, with 7 nucleotides matching TRBD1. Germline-derived CDR1 and CDR2 are MNHEY and SVGAGI. The length of the CDR3 is 15 residues. Unmatched junction bases numbered 12, after V lost 6 bases and J lost 7 bases. CDR3 sequence (DNA): TGTGCCAGCAGCCTCGATGAAGGGGGCGGCCAGCCCCAGCATTTT. It codes for CASSLDEGGGQPQHF.

The gene calls are TRBV28 and TRBJ1-5; weak D call: TRBD1 (5 bases). The CDR3 runs 20 residues. Trimming shortened V by 5 bases and J by 0 bases, and 26 bases separated the two germline ends. Germline V gene sequence: CDR1 MDHEN, CDR2 SYDVKM. The CDR3 region is CASSTWVMDRGLDSNQPQHF. The CDR3 nucleotides read TGTGCCAGCAGTACCTGGGTGATGGATAGGGGACTTGATAGCAATCAGCCCCAGCATTTT.

The chain carries TRBV1 and TRBJ2-5; the D call TRBD2 from the table was never checked on the DNA. Gene TRBJ2-7 matches the end of the DNA better, so the J call may be wrong. TRBV1 is a recognized pseudogene. The CDR3 has 13 residues. The CDR3 sequence: CTSWLATTYEQYF. The CDR3 nucleotides are TGCACCAGCTGGCTGGCTACTACCTACGAGCAGTACTTC.

This clone has a single count. This CDR3 is also generated by other DNA sequences in the sample. V usage is TRBV19 and J usage is TRBJ2-5; D gene ambiguous. In germline, CDR1 is LNHDA, CDR2 SQIVND (reference sequence). The CDR3 covers 13 residues. The V and J ends lost 0 bases and 5 bases respectively, with 7 bases between them. The CDR3, as DNA: TGTGCCAGTAGTATAGATCACGAGGAGACCCAGTACTTC. Encoded protein: CASSIDHEETQYF.

Written as DNA, the CDR3 is TGTGCCAGCAGCTTTAGGATGAACACTGAAGCTTTCTTT. Its protein is CASSFRMNTEAFF. The V gene is TRBV5-6, the J gene TRBJ1-1; D is unresolved. V was shortened by 2 bases and J by 0 bases, with 5 bases between the two germline ends. This CDR3 contains 13 residues. Per germline, CDR1 SGHDT and CDR2 YYEEEE.

The table lists this clone with a count of one. The chain combines TRBV19 with TRBJ1-5; perhaps TRBD1 as D (5 bases). The CDR3 sequence is 13 residues long. Trimming removed 5 bases from V and 3 bases from J, with 8 bases in between. Germline V CDR1 and CDR2: LNHDA, SQIVND (reference sequence). This CDR3 reads CASSGGNNQPQHF. Written as DNA, the CDR3 is TGTGCCAGTAGTGGGGGGAACAATCAGCCCCAGCATTTT. The full variable domain, rest sourced from reference TRBV19 and TRBJ1-5, is DGGITQSPKYLFRKEGQNVTLSCEQNLNHDAMYWYRQDPGQGLRLIYYSQIVNDFQKGDIAEGYSVSREKKESFPLTVTSAQKNPTAFYLCASSGGNNQPQHFGDGTRLSIL.

The chain is built from TRBV5-1 and TRBJ2-7, with 9 nucleotides matching TRBD2. Trimming removed 5 bases from V and 6 bases from J; junction bases left unmatched: 9. The CDR3 is 14 residues long. CDR1 is SGHRS and CDR2 is YFSETQ in the germline V gene. CDR3 bases: TGCGCCAGCAGTGGGTACCTAGCGGGAAGCGAGCAGTACTTC. This gives the protein CASSGYLAGSEQYF.

This clone came up once. The gene calls are TRBV15 and TRBJ2-7; no definite D call. Trimming pared 1 base from V and 3 bases from J, leaving 10 bases between. The CDR3 totals 14 residues. Germline V gene data show CDR1 as LNHNV and CDR2 as YYDKDF (reference sequence). Here the CDR3 reads CATSRVSGDYEQYF. DNA for the CDR3: TGTGCCACCAGCAGAGTGTCAGGAGACTACGAGCAGTACTTC.

This chain links TRBV28 with TRBJ2-7; D possibly corresponds to TRBD2 (6 bases). V lost 3 bases and J lost 3, with 15 bases in between. The CDR3 is made up of 15 amino acids. Per the germline V gene, CDR1 is MDHEN and CDR2 is SYDVKM. CDR3 sequence: CASSFVGGNDYEQYF. DNA for the CDR3: TGTGCCAGCAGTTTTGTCGGCGGGAACGACTACGAGCAGTACTTC.

V usage is TRBV7-9 and J usage is TRBJ1-3; D is ambiguous. The V and J ends lost 2 bases and 3 bases respectively, with 11 bases between them. The CDR3 spans 15 residues. CDR1 and CDR2 from the germline V gene are SEHNR and FQNEAQ (reference sequence). CDR3 nucleotides: TGTGCCAGCAGCTTATCGTGGGAGAGTGGAAACACCATATATTTT. Its translation: CASSLSWESGNTIYF. Together with reference TRBV7-9 and TRBJ1-3, the CDR3 gives the full variable domain: DTGVSQNPRHKITKRGQNVTFRCDPISEHNRLYWYRQTLGQGPEFLTYFQNEAQLEKSRLLSDRFSAERPKGSFSTLEIQRTEQGDSAMYLCASSLSWESGNTIYFGEGSWLTVV.

The chain carries TRBV15 and TRBJ2-2; D is unclear. The CDR3 has 12 amino acids. Trimming shortened V by 8 bases and J by 3 bases, and 7 bases separated the two germline ends. Germline V CDR1 and CDR2: LNHNV, YYDKDF (reference sequence). The CDR3 DNA reads TGTGCCACCCTCACCGACACCGGGGAGCTGTTTTTT. It specifies CATLTDTGELFF.

The chain carries TRBV19 and TRBJ2-5; D is unclear. The DNA end is a closer match to TRBJ2-7, so the J assignment may be wrong. Germline CDR1 is LNHDA and CDR2 is SQIVND (reference sequence). The CDR3 covers 13 residues. CDR3 in amino acids: CASSLSPGYEQYF. In DNA form, the CDR3 reads TGTGCCAGTAGTTTAAGCCCGGGCTACGAGCAGTACTTC.

This chain uses TRBV28 with TRBJ2-5, with D maybe TRBD1 (5 bases). The CDR3 is 14 residues long. The V gene lost 2 bases and the J gene lost 10 bases, with 17 bases spanning the gap. Germline lookup yields CDR1 MDHEN and CDR2 SYDVKM. Written as DNA, the CDR3 is TGTGCCAGCAGTTTAGACGCAGGGATTGTAGGCCAGTACTTC. As protein: CASSLDAGIVGQYF.

This chain connects TRBV7-9 to TRBJ2-7; TRBD2 aligns across 7 bases. The CDR3 length is 16 residues. V lost 1 base and J lost 6; bases outside the gene matches: 12. Germline CDR1 SEHNR, CDR2 FQNEAQ (reference sequence). CDR3 DNA: TGTGCCAGCAGCTTAGGAGGCGCGGGGGTCTCACGCGAGCAGTACTTC. It codes for CASSLGGAGVSREQYF.

V and J are TRBV7-9 and TRBJ2-7, with 14 positions matching TRBD2. Germline-derived CDR1 and CDR2 are SEHNR and FQNEAQ (reference sequence). The CDR3 is made up of 16 amino acids. Unmatched junction bases numbered 4, after V lost 1 base and J lost 5 bases. The CDR3 region has the DNA TGTGCCAGCAGCTTAGGCGGGACTAGCGGGAGTGACGAGCAGTACTTC. This gives the protein CASSLGGTSGSDEQYF.

This chain links TRBV28 with TRBJ2-3; TRBD2 aligns across 7 bases. The CDR3 totals 16 residues. J was trimmed by 0 bases and V by 7 bases; bases with no gene match: 10. Germline CDR1 reads MDHEN; CDR2 reads SYDVKM. DNA for the CDR3: TGTGCCAGCACCAACCCCGTACTAGCGAGCACAGATACGCAGTATTTT. Translated, it gives CASTNPVLASTDTQYF.

The rearrangement uses TRBV7-8 and TRBJ2-7, with D unresolved. This CDR3 has 16 residues. Trimming took off 1 base at V and 1 base at J, with 14 bases between the two ends. Germline V gene lookup returns CDR1 SGHVS and CDR2 FQNEAQ. Here the CDR3 DNA reads TGTGCCAGCAGCTTAGATCATTCGATGGCGTCCTACGAGCAGTACTTC. This codes for CASSLDHSMASYEQYF.

The CDR3 region is CASSLRGVAIHEQYF. The CDR3, as DNA: TGTGCCAGCAGTTTAAGGGGGGTGGCGATCCACGAGCAGTACTTC. The rearrangement joins TRBV28 to TRBJ2-7; D is possibly TRBD1 or TRBD2 (6 bases each). This CDR3 is 15 amino acids long. The V and J ends lost 2 bases and 5 bases respectively, with 16 bases between them. CDR1 and CDR2 (germline): MDHEN, SYDVKM.

As to this clone: Germline is not matched at one junction end, which may reflect a read error. The chain joins TRBV29-1 to TRBJ2-1; possibly TRBD2 for D (6 bases). The germline gives CDR1 SQVTM, CDR2 ANQGSEA. CDR3 length: 16 amino acids. The CDR3 spells CSVEDPLGRGNNEQFF. DNA of the CDR3: TGCAGCGTGGAAGACCCCTTAGGGCGGGGAAACAATGAGCAGTTCTTC.

V gene TRBV9 combines with J gene TRBJ2-2; D possibly corresponds to TRBD2 (5 bases). Germline V gene data show CDR1 as SGDLS and CDR2 as YYNGEE. The CDR3 is 16 amino acids. Trimming took 0 bases from V and 4 from J, leaving 13 bases between them. The CDR3: CASSVGGLAITGELFF. The DNA for the CDR3 is TGTGCCAGCAGCGTAGGAGGGCTAGCCATCACCGGGGAGCTGTTTTTT.

This clone showed up just a few times. CDR3 nucleotide sequence: TGTGCCAGCAGCAGGGGATCTGAAGCTTTCTTT. Translation gives CASSRGSEAFF. The gene calls are TRBV9 and TRBJ1-1, with a tentative D call TRBD1 (5 bases). The CDR3 runs to 11 residues. CDR1 SGDLS and CDR2 YYNGEE come from the germline V gene. V shed 4 bases and J shed 6 bases, with 7 bases lying between them.

The J gene is TRBJ2-3, the V gene TRBV29-1; the D gene is possibly TRBD1 (5 bases). V was shortened by 5 bases and J by 3 bases, with 18 bases between the two germline ends. Germline V gene lookup returns CDR1 SQVTM and CDR2 ANQGSEA. CDR3 size: 15 residues. CDR3 protein: CSVKPGHLTTDTQYF. The CDR3 DNA follows: TGCAGCGTTAAACCCGGACACCTAACTACAGATACGCAGTATTTT.

This CDR3 reads CASSSATSGSHEQYF. The CDR3, as DNA: TGTGCCAGCAGTTCCGCGACTAGCGGGAGCCACGAGCAGTACTTC. The V call is TRBV28, the J call TRBJ2-7; 12 bases match TRBD2. The length of the CDR3 is 15 residues. Germline lookup yields CDR1 MDHEN and CDR2 SYDVKM. J gave up 5 bases and V 4 bases, and 6 bases lay outside the gene matches.

This chain connects TRBV5-1 to TRBJ2-7; TRBD2 aligns across 8 bases. The CDR3 runs 16 residues. CDR1 and CDR2 (germline): SGHRS, YFSETQ. The J segment lost 1 base and the V segment lost 0 bases, leaving 6 bases of the junction unmatched. The DNA for the CDR3 is TGCGCCAGCAGCTTGGGTCCAGCGGGGGATTCCTACGAGCAGTACTTC. It is translated as CASSLGPAGDSYEQYF.

Points on this clone: Other DNA sequences in this sample translate to the same CDR3. The chain uses TRBV9 and TRBJ1-1; D is unresolved. V was shortened by 0 bases and J by 5 bases, with 8 bases between the two germline ends. The V gene's germline CDR1 is SGDLS and CDR2 YYNGEE. There are 13 residues in the CDR3. CDR3 in amino acids: CASSVGAGTEAFF. The CDR3 region has the DNA TGTGCCAGCAGCGTAGGGGCTGGGACTGAAGCTTTCTTT.

This rearrangement joins TRBV6-4 to TRBJ2-7, with D perhaps being TRBD1 or TRBD2 (5 bases each). Deletions cut 6 bases from V and 4 bases from J, with 19 bases between. The CDR3 covers 15 residues. From germline, CDR1 is MRHNA and CDR2 SNTAGT. CDR3 DNA: TGTGCCAGCAGGCCGGGTAGGGGCGAGGGGTACGAGCAGTACTTC. Amino acid sequence: CASRPGRGEGYEQYF.